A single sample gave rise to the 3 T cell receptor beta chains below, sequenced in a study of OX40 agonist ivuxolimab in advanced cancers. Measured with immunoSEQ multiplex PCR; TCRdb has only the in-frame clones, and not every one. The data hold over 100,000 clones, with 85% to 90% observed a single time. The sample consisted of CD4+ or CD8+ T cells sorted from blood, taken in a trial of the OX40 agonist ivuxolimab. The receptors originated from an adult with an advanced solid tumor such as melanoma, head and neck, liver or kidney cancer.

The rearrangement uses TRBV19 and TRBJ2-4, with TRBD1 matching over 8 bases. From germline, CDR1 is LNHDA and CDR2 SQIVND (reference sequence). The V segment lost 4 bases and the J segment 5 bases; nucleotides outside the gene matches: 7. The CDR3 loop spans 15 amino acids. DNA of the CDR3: TGTGCCAGTAGTAATTACAGGGGGGACCAAAACATTCAGTACTTC. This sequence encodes CASSNYRGDQNIQYF.

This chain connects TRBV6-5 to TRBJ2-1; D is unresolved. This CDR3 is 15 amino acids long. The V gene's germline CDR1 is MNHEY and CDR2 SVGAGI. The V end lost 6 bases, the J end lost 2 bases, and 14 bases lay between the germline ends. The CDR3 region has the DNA TGTGCCAGCAGCCCAGATCCGACGCCCTACAATGAGCAGTTCTTC. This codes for CASSPDPTPYNEQFF.

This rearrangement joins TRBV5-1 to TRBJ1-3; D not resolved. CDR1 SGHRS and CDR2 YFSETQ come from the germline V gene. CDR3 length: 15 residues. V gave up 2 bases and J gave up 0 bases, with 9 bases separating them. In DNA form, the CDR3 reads TGCGCCAGCAGCTTCTTACCCGGCTCTGGAAACACCATATATTTT. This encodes CASSFLPGSGNTIYF.